The T cell receptor beta chain described here comes from a study of cytomegalovirus exposure and HLA in healthy donors. Study findings and constraints: Across HLA loci, a later analysis found differing TCR association rates, with DRB1 most and HLA-C fewest.

With regard to this clone: Its matching antigen is unknown.

The PCR had 60 Vbeta and 13 Jbeta primers. Produced via immunoSEQ multiplex PCR; TCRdb's table is partial and in-frame only. The sample includes approximately 150,000 clones, 70% to 80% seen only once; the top ten take over 1.3%. The V gene's germline CDR1 is SGHAT and CDR2 FQNNGV. CDR3 size: 16 residues. V was clipped by 2 bases and J by 8 bases; unmatched bases: 12. The V and J genes are TRBV11-2 and TRBJ2-3, with 8 bases fitting TRBD2. The clonotype comes from a man in his sixties in good health and CMV-seronegative. The sequencing input was PBMCs. The CDR3 DNA follows: TGTGCCAGCAGCTTATTAGGAAGCGGGAGCGGCGGTACGCAGTATTTT. As protein: CASSLLGSGSGGTQYF.